Each of the 30 T cell receptor beta chains below was sequenced from the same sample in a study of T cell responses to AZD1222 COVID-19 vaccine. Method: immunoSEQ multiplex PCR; TCRdb's copy keeps in-frame clones and lacks some. The sample lists some 64,000 clones, about 74% occurring once. Here the sequenced sample was peripheral blood, taken on day 0 of AZD1222 vaccination. Source of these receptors: an adult in good health.

The V gene is TRBV19, the J gene TRBJ2-1; 10 bases are a match to TRBD2. With V trimmed by 3 bases and J by 9 bases, 20 bases remained unmatched. Germline CDR1 is LNHDA and CDR2 is SQIVND (reference sequence). CDR3 length: 19 amino acids. In DNA form, the CDR3 reads TGTGCCAGTAGTATGTTGAGCGGGGGGGCGATACCTCGAGGCGGTGAGCAGTTCTTC. Its translation is CASSMLSGGAIPRGGEQFF. Combining the CDR3 with reference TRBV19 and TRBJ2-1 gives the whole variable domain DGGITQSPKYLFRKEGQNVTLSCEQNLNHDAMYWYRQDPGQGLRLIYYSQIVNDFQKGDIAEGYSVSREKKESFPLTVTSAQKNPTAFYLCASSMLSGGAIPRGGEQFFGPGTRLTVL.

This chain links TRBV4-1 with TRBJ2-5, with D possibly being TRBD1 or TRBD2 (5 bases each). The germline V gene has CDR1 MGHRA and CDR2 YSYEKL. V dropped 0 bases and J dropped 5 bases, with 10 bases sitting between them. The CDR3 length is 14 residues. CDR3 loop: CASSQDEGFETQYF. DNA of the CDR3: TGCGCCAGCAGCCAAGATGAGGGGTTTGAGACCCAGTACTTC.

This sequence joins TRBV19 and TRBJ1-2, with 9 nucleotides matching TRBD1. The ends lost 9 bases at V and 7 bases at J; junction bases unmatched: 12. Germline CDR1 reads LNHDA; CDR2 reads SQIVND (reference sequence). The CDR3 length is 14 residues. CDR3 region: CASHGGQGKFGYTF. DNA of the CDR3: TGTGCCAGCCATGGGGGACAGGGTAAATTTGGCTACACCTTC.

The sample holds a few counts of this clone. The gene calls are TRBV12-3 or TRBV12-4 and TRBJ2-3, with a possible D match to TRBD2 (6 bases). V dropped 6 bases and J dropped 4 bases, with 8 bases sitting between them. The CDR3 is 12 amino acids. In nucleotides, the CDR3 is TGTGCCAGCAGATCTAGCGCAGATACGCAGTATTTT. This translates into CASRSSADTQYF.

The CDR3 reads CASSLAGGGASEQFF. CDR3 nucleotide sequence: TGTGCCAGCAGCCTGGCGGGGGGTGGGGCGTCTGAGCAGTTCTTC. The chain is built from TRBV6-6 and TRBJ2-1; TRBD2 aligns across 8 bases. Germline V gene lookup returns CDR1 MNHNY and CDR2 SVGAGI (reference sequence). V trimming: 6 bases; J trimming: 9 bases; junction bases outside the gene matches: 13. The CDR3 contains 15 residues.

The rearrangement uses TRBV11-2 and TRBJ2-3, with a weak D call TRBD2 (5 bases). Germline V gives CDR1 SGHAT, CDR2 FQNNGV. The CDR3 has 17 amino acids. V shed 5 bases and J shed 2 bases, with 20 bases lying between them. Here the CDR3 DNA reads TGTGCCAGCAGCACCCCCCAGCGGCCACGCCCCACAGATACGCAGTATTTT. It codes for CASSTPQRPRPTDTQYF. Based on the CDR3 plus reference TRBV11-2 and TRBJ2-3, the full variable domain is EAGVAQSPRYKIIEKRQSVAFWCNPISGHATLYWYQQILGQGPKLLIQFQNNGVVDDSQLPKDRFSAERLKGVDSTLKIQPAKLEDSAVYLCASSTPQRPRPTDTQYFGPGTRLTVL.

The chain uses TRBV27 and TRBJ1-1; possible D gene TRBD1, 5 bases. The CDR3 contains 13 residues. Trimming left V 11 bases short and J 5 bases short, with 18 bases between. CDR1 is MNHEY and CDR2 is SMNVEV in the germline V gene (reference sequence). The CDR3 DNA reads TGTGCCTCAGGGCCAATTGGCGGGACTGAAGCTTTCTTT. Protein sequence: CASGPIGGTEAFF.

The chain joins TRBV20-1 to TRBJ2-7; D is possibly TRBD2 (7 bases). V dropped 3 bases and J dropped 0 bases, with 12 bases sitting between them. There are 14 residues in the CDR3. Germline loops: CDR1 DFQATT, CDR2 SNEGSKA (reference sequence). DNA for the CDR3: TGCAGTGCTAGTCTCGCGGGGGCCTCCTACGAGCAGTACTTC. This encodes CSASLAGASYEQYF.

This clone was found a few times. The rearrangement joins TRBV4-3 to TRBJ2-7; D perhaps matches TRBD1 (5 bases). The CDR3 is 15 amino acids. Germline CDR1 is LGHNA and CDR2 is YSLEER. V was shortened by 0 bases and J by 4 bases, with 13 bases between the two germline ends. The CDR3 loop reads CASSQDPDSAYEQYF. Here the CDR3 DNA reads TGCGCCAGCAGCCAAGATCCCGACAGCGCGTACGAGCAGTACTTC.

The chain carries TRBV7-2 and TRBJ1-2; D gene unclear. The germline CDR1 and CDR2 sequences are SGHTA and FQGNSA. V lost 1 base and J 1 base, leaving 7 bases between the germline ends. The CDR3 length is 14 residues. Here the CDR3 reads CASSLEGFNYGYTF. CDR3 nucleotide sequence: TGTGCCAGCAGCTTAGAAGGTTTTAACTATGGCTACACCTTC.

CDR3 nucleotide sequence: TGTGCCAGCAGCCTAGTAGCGGGGGGTGGAGATACGCAGTATTTT. Translation: CASSLVAGGGDTQYF. The chain combines TRBV11-3 with TRBJ2-3; 10 nucleotides match TRBD2. The germline V gene has CDR1 SGHNT and CDR2 YENEEA. The J segment lost 5 bases and the V segment lost 5 bases, leaving 7 bases of the junction unmatched. The CDR3 totals 15 residues.

V is TRBV11-2 and J is TRBJ1-3; tentative D call: TRBD1 (6 bases). The CDR3 loop spans 14 amino acids. The V and J ends lost 3 bases and 3 bases respectively, with 9 bases between them. The germline CDR1 and CDR2 sequences are SGHAT and FQNNGV. CDR3 DNA: TGTGCCAGCAGCTTCAGGGGATATGGAAACACCATATATTTT. Amino acids: CASSFRGYGNTIYF.

The chain has TRBV18 and TRBJ2-1, with a possible D match to TRBD1 (5 bases). Trimming removed 0 bases from V and 6 bases from J, with 21 bases in between. Germline V gene sequence: CDR1 KGHSH, CDR2 LQKENI. CDR3 size: 18 residues. CDR3 bases: TGTGCCAGCTCACCACCGAATCGTCAGGGTCGACTGGGCAATGAGCAGTTCTTC. This translates into CASSPPNRQGRLGNEQFF.

The rearrangement uses TRBV2 and TRBJ1-5; the D is unclear. Trimming stripped 3 bases from V and 5 bases from J, with 11 bases between. This CDR3 is built from 14 residues. Germline V gives CDR1 SNHLY, CDR2 FYNNEI. The CDR3 nucleotides are TGTGCCAGCAGTGATAGTGAGCGCGATCAGCCCCAGCATTTT. Protein sequence: CASSDSERDQPQHF.

The J gene is TRBJ2-5, the V gene TRBV29-1, with D perhaps matching TRBD1 or TRBD2 (5 bases each). Trimming stripped 1 base from V and 7 bases from J, with 19 bases between. Looked up from germline, CDR1 is SQVTM and CDR2 is ANQGSEA. The CDR3 sequence is 15 residues long. The CDR3, as DNA: TGCAGCGTTGAAGGGCCGGGACCGTCAGTGATGACCCAGTACTTC. This gives the protein CSVEGPGPSVMTQYF.

The chain is built from TRBV6-5 and TRBJ1-3, with D maybe TRBD1 (6 bases). CDR1 and CDR2 from the germline V gene are MNHEY and SVGAGI. This CDR3 is built from 14 residues. Trimming pared 9 bases from V and 4 bases from J, leaving 16 bases between. CDR3 in amino acids: CASVQGGTGNTIYF. Here the CDR3 DNA reads TGTGCCAGTGTACAGGGAGGTACGGGAAACACCATATATTTT.

This sequence joins TRBV6-5 and TRBJ1-2; maybe TRBD1 (5 bases). Germline assignment: CDR1 MNHEY and CDR2 SVGAGI. This CDR3 spans 12 amino acids. Trimming took 6 bases from V and 4 from J, leaving 9 bases between them. The CDR3 loop reads CASREGIYGYTF. For the CDR3, the DNA is TGTGCCAGCAGAGAGGGGATCTATGGCTACACCTTC.

This clone appeared once. J is TRBJ1-1 and V is TRBV7-9, with D perhaps matching TRBD1 (5 bases). Germline lookup yields CDR1 SEHNR and CDR2 FQNEAQ (reference sequence). The germline V and J ends were trimmed by 0 bases and 4 bases, with 12 bases remaining between them. The CDR3 has 15 amino acids. CDR3 nucleotides: TGTGCCAGCAGCTTAGCCCCAGCTGGGGGCACTGAAGCTTTCTTT. The encoded protein is CASSLAPAGGTEAFF.

The chain links TRBV27 to TRBJ2-7; TRBD1 is a possible D gene (6 bases). Germline CDR1 reads MNHEY; CDR2 reads SMNVEV (reference sequence). V lost 6 bases and J 3 bases, leaving 12 bases between the germline ends. The CDR3 totals 13 residues. CDR3 nucleotides: TGTGCCAGCAGCTGGCAAGGGGGCTACGAGCAGTACTTC. Translation: CASSWQGGYEQYF.

The table lists this clone with a few counts. The genes are TRBV25-1 and TRBJ2-7, with D unclear. The CDR3 consists of 12 residues. V was trimmed by 4 bases and J by 4 bases, leaving 8 bases between them. The germline V gene has CDR1 MGHDK and CDR2 SYGVNS. CDR3 amino acids: CASSVEGYEQYF. CDR3 in DNA: TGTGCCAGCAGTGTAGAAGGGTACGAGCAGTACTTC.

This clone was counted only a few times. V and J are TRBV7-8 and TRBJ1-1, with TRBD1 identical over 9 bases. Germline V lookup: CDR1 SGHVS, CDR2 FQNEAQ. V shed 3 bases, J shed 6 bases, and the junction held 8 bases outside the gene matches. CDR3 size: 15 residues. In nucleotides, the CDR3 is TGTGCCAGCAGCTTCTTGGGACAGGGTATCTCTGAAGCTTTCTTT. It is translated as CASSFLGQGISEAFF.

CDR3 coding DNA: TGTGCCAGCAGCCAATTCGATCACGGGACAGATTCCTTCTATGGCTACACCTTC. This gives the protein CASSQFDHGTDSFYGYTF. This rearrangement joins TRBV4-2 to TRBJ1-2, with TRBD1 matching over 7 bases. J lost 4 bases, V lost 2 bases, and 16 bases had no gene match. CDR3 length: 18 residues. Per germline, CDR1 LGHNA and CDR2 YNFKEQ.

The V call is TRBV28, the J call TRBJ1-4; D is ambiguous. The CDR3 extends over 14 amino acids. The V end was cut by 5 bases, the J end by 8 bases, with 15 bases between. Germline CDR1 is MDHEN and CDR2 is SYDVKM. The CDR3 here is CASSKPDAQEKLFF. The CDR3, as DNA: TGTGCCAGCAGTAAACCGGACGCCCAGGAAAAACTGTTTTTT.

This clone was recorded a few times. The V and J genes are TRBV27 and TRBJ1-1; perhaps TRBD1 as D (6 bases). Germline loops: CDR1 MNHEY, CDR2 SMNVEV (reference sequence). This CDR3 is 11 amino acids long. Trimming shortened V by 9 bases and J by 8 bases, and 13 bases separated the two germline ends. CDR3 nucleotide sequence: TGTGCCAGTAGTACAGGGCAAGAAGCTTTCTTT. As protein: CASSTGQEAFF.

The chain has TRBV7-8 and TRBJ2-5; D not resolved. Trimming removed 0 bases at V and 4 bases at J, with 12 bases between. Per germline, CDR1 SGHVS and CDR2 FQNEAQ. The CDR3 spans 15 residues. The DNA for the CDR3 is TGTGCCAGCAGCTTAGCGGTGGCTAGTCGAGAGACCCAGTACTTC. As protein: CASSLAVASRETQYF.

The genes are TRBV5-1 and TRBJ2-2; 7 bases are shared with TRBD1. CDR3 length: 16 amino acids. Germline CDR1 reads SGHRS; CDR2 reads YFSETQ. J gave up 1 base and V 1 base, and 4 bases lay outside the gene matches. This chain's CDR3 is CASSLRQGLNTGELFF. The CDR3 nucleotides are TGCGCCAGCAGCTTGCGACAGGGATTGAACACCGGGGAGCTGTTTTTT.

V gene TRBV7-9 combines with J gene TRBJ1-2; D might be TRBD1 (5 bases). V lost 6 bases, J lost 3 bases, and 14 bases lay in between. Germline CDR1 SEHNR, CDR2 FQNEAQ (reference sequence). This CDR3 is built from 14 residues. CDR3 protein: CASSMDNADYGYTF. The CDR3 DNA follows: TGTGCCAGCAGTATGGACAACGCAGACTATGGCTACACCTTC.

The chain combines TRBV29-1 with TRBJ1-4; D not resolved. V was clipped by 1 base and J by 4 bases, with 7 bases between them. The CDR3 has 13 residues. Per germline, CDR1 SQVTM and CDR2 ANQGSEA. The CDR3 sequence is CSVEVGRNEKLFF. The DNA of the CDR3 is TGCAGCGTTGAAGTTGGACGTAATGAAAAACTGTTTTTT. The full variable domain, rest sourced from reference TRBV29-1 and TRBJ1-4, is SAVISQKPSRDICQRGTSLTIQCQVDSQVTMMFWYRQQPGQSLTLIATANQGSEATYESGFVIDKFPISRPNLTFSTLTVSNMSPEDSSIYLCSVEVGRNEKLFFGSGTQLSVL.

The chain has TRBV28 and TRBJ2-7; 9 nucleotides align to TRBD1. CDR3 length equals 13 residues. CDR1 is MDHEN, CDR2 SYDVKM, per germline. V shed 5 bases, J shed 2 bases, and the junction held 1 base outside the gene matches. The DNA of the CDR3 is TGTGCCAGCAGTGGGACAGGGACCTACGAGCAGTACTTC. Its protein is CASSGTGTYEQYF.

This clone showed up just a few times. The J gene is TRBJ1-6, the V gene TRBV7-6; maybe TRBD1 (5 bases). V dropped 0 bases and J dropped 7 bases, with 13 bases sitting between them. The germline CDR1 and CDR2 sequences are SGHVS and FNYEAQ. The CDR3 length is 16 residues. The CDR3 region has the DNA TGTGCCAGCAGCTTAGCGGCCCAGGGTGCGAATTCACCCCTCCACTTT. As protein: CASSLAAQGANSPLHF.